Sequencing of this T cell receptor (beta chain) was carried out in a study of cytomegalovirus exposure and HLA in healthy donors (dated by TCRdb to the late 2010s). Notes on the research overall: An earlier analysis of about 560 of the donors reported 276 Gb of sequence data and 95 million to 130 million unique TCR beta sequences obtained from some 200 million T cells. A later genetic analysis used genome-wide SNP genotypes for about 60% of the 666 donors, treating that subset as a discovery cohort. Rather than drawing on any new phenotypic data, the later analysis identified candidate immune exposures from TCR beta sequences and the way those sequences occurred across donors. HLA typing covered class I and class II loci at four-digit resolution. An early release that covered around 590 HLA-typed donors contained 300 to 350 gigabases of sequencing data and some 87 million unique TCR sequences. Because of strong linkage in the cohort, 5 or 6 DR-DQ haplotypes were treated as single units for association and clustering. Of the 300 to 500 genotyped donors, 65% to 90% were placed in the genetic ancestry cluster associated with self-reported Caucasian donors. The aim of the study was to test whether cataloging public T cell receptors could identify signatures of past pathogen exposure. Donor age, sex, ethnicity and CMV serostatus were compiled together with the repertoire data. Besides the first cohort of approximately 670 subjects, a separate validation cohort made up of over 100 different subjects was used. Typing coverage varied by locus: roughly 629-640 donors for A, B, C, DRB1 and DQB1; approximately 500 for DQA1; over 600 for DPA1; under 490 for DPB1. To decide whether each TCR beta V gene segment behaved as functional or pseudogenic, an earlier analysis of some 600 of the donors relied on high-throughput TCR beta sequencing. Across approximately 420 genotyped donors of the cohort, an average of about 200,000 unique TCR beta nucleotide sequences per donor were sequenced, and 15% to 20% of those sequences were non-productive. All discovery cohort repertoires had been generated using a single sequencing platform. The T cell repertoires of 666 subjects were profiled by immunosequencing and related to cytomegalovirus serostatus. To predict cytomegalovirus infection status, the study combined high-throughput TCR immunosequencing, statistical association of individual TCRs with disease status, and machine learning. In a later analysis, previously published TCR beta repertoires from hundreds of donors were re-analyzed and high-resolution HLA genotyping was added so that TCR occurrence patterns could be studied.

In the germline V gene, CDR1 corresponds to MNHNS and CDR2 to SASEGT. V lost 0 bases and J lost 3 bases, and the count of bases not matched to a germline gene is 7. Reading from cysteine to phenylalanine, the CDR3 counts 16 amino acids. Only the CDR3 DNA is retained, 48 bases long and in frame from the first base. The receptor library was made with the immunoSEQ multiplex PCR assay. The multiplex PCR relied on a mix of 60 forward primers for TCR Vbeta segments and 13 reverse primers for TCR Jbeta segments. A multiplex PCR assay on genomic DNA amplified the CDR3 region of rearranged TCR beta genes. Amplified TCR beta libraries were sequenced as 87-base-pair reads on the Illumina HiSeq System. Processing in the source paper ran as follows. A later analysis counted some 74 million unique TCR beta chains across the 500 to 850 repertoires, and 9.5 million to 11 million of these chains were shared by at least two donors. To remove PCR and sequencing errors, raw reads were error-corrected and collapsed into unique sequences using a nearest-neighbor algorithm that merged closely related sequences. CDR3 sequences were aligned to IMGT reference sequences to assign V, D and J gene segments. For a sequence to be retained, at least a six-nucleotide match to both a V gene segment and a J gene segment was required. A rearrangement counted as productive if the CDR3 had no stop codons and remained in frame with V and J, and every other rearrangement counted as non-productive. Following IMGT convention, CDR3 was defined as the stretch from the second conserved V-encoded cysteine up to the conserved J-encoded phenylalanine. Sequences without an unambiguous match to a single V gene segment were excluded from the earlier analysis of about 600 of the donors. An earlier analysis of 587 of the donors classified V segments as functional when productive rearrangements were above 56.7% and as segregating when the standard deviation between donors was above 5%. A statistical classification framework was developed to diagnose cytomegalovirus status using the catalog of TCR beta chain sequences. A later analysis assigned V and J genes by comparing TCR nucleotide sequences with IMGT/GENE-DB human TR gene sequences. A later analysis assigned CDR3 sequences and most-parsimonious VDJ recombination scenarios with the TCRdist pipeline. A later analysis defined each TCR beta chain by its CDR3 amino acid sequence plus V-gene family, and excluded reads lacking a unique V-gene family. To address suspected cross-contamination and a sequencing artifact, a later analysis removed a few hundred highly shared, low-generation-probability nucleotide sequences. For each public chain, a later analysis derived a clonal expansion index from normalized ranks of inferred template counts within each repertoire. In a later analysis, generation probabilities were computed with a VDJ recombination model fitted to out-of-frame rearrangements, and the resulting probabilities were checked against IGoR. In a later analysis, TCR-TCR, TCR-HLA and TCR-CMV co-occurrence was scored with hypergeometric tests, and a repertoire-size bias correction was applied to TCR pairs. In a later analysis, false discovery rates were estimated by permuting HLA or CMV assignments 20 times. In a later analysis, co-occurring TCRs were grouped using DBSCAN, with TCRdist sequence similarity added in when clustering inside HLA-allele-positive subsets. Co-occurrence clustering excluded repertoires with fewer than 30,000 or more than 120,000 public chains, plus five with anomalous nucleotide sharing. TCRdb carries this immuneACCESS record with in-frame sequences only. Its versions omit some clonotypes, under half of them owing to an unresolved V gene in the studies checked, with the rest unexplained. V and J calls and clone size are given by that table; D and trimming were obtained from the DNA. Per the sample table, the count is about 200,000 clones. The ten top clones hold roughly 0.98% of the sample.

As regards this clone: No cognate antigen has been identified for it.

The cohort consisted of fewer than 700 healthy bone marrow donors. At the time of sampling, every cohort member was nominally healthy, though immune exposures that went unrecorded were likely present. The donor tested CMV seropositive, placing the donor among the approximately 310 seropositive members of the cohort. Every donor gave a peripheral blood sample, and the peripheral blood mononuclear cells from that sample were used for TCR beta sequencing. Genomic DNA extraction from the blood cell samples was performed with the Qiagen DNeasy Blood Extraction Kit. On the study overall, not on this receptor specifically: At a false discovery rate of 0.05, a later analysis linked approximately 18,000 TCR beta sequences to specific HLA alleles. A further reported finding was that TCR beta sequences accurately predicted the HLA-A and HLA-B alleles for most subjects in the first cohort. Cytomegalovirus status was reported to be diagnosed by the classifier with high specificity and sensitivity in both the original and validation cohorts. A later analysis found that most CMV-associated TCR beta chains appeared HLA-restricted, with HLA associations seemingly driven largely by CMV exposure. An earlier analysis of some 590 of the donors showed that most TCR beta V segments appeared in productive rearrangements either about 87% or about 30% of the time, which broadly matched IMGT annotations. According to the authors, the approach could potentially be generalized to other disease states and immunological phenotypes. The cohort was sequenced for TCR beta chains only, and without alpha or paired-chain data the features that could be detected were limited. A few of the identified cytomegalovirus-associated TCR beta chains were confirmed in vitro to be specific for cytomegalovirus antigens. In a later genetic analysis, fewer N-insertions in productive TCRs were reported among donors in an Asian-associated ancestry cluster than the roughly 640-donor mean. The presence/absence analyses assumed that sequencing depth was roughly uniform across donors, and that assumption may not be true. Because counts were too low, seventeen rarely observed V segments, including chromosome 9 orphons, were excluded from the earlier analysis of a few hundred of the donors. Correlated functional status among segregating V segments might reflect linkage disequilibrium, but an unknown experimental factor could not be ruled out. A cluster of highly shared sequence variants was judged likely to represent a technical artifact of the sequencing pipeline. An association between a missense DCLRE1C variant and V-gene and J-gene trimming of TCR beta chains was found in a later genetic analysis and replicated in an independent cohort. A total of fewer than 200 TCR beta chains were listed by the study as associated with cytomegalovirus. Because some donors lacked HLA typing at each locus, the association tests relied only on the typed subset. Some IMGT-functional V segments, including TRBV6-2 and TRBV6-3, could not be distinguished by the 87-base-pair reads and were therefore excluded. While some public TCRs were present in many individuals, most TCR sequences turned up only very rarely across donors. When HLA alleles, especially DR and DQ, strongly co-occurred, TCR associations were difficult to assign to individual alleles. The only immune exposure information available for the cohort was CMV serostatus. In a later analysis, HLA-associated TCR beta chains showed more clonal expansion and lower generation probabilities than non-associated chains that were equally common. Several of the top co-occurrence clusters appeared to be linked to parvovirus B19, influenza, CMV and Epstein-Barr virus, according to a later analysis. In a later analysis, the rate of TCR association differed among HLA loci, with DRB1 alleles having the most associated TCRs and HLA-C alleles having the fewest.

Sequencing input: PBMCs. The receptor was derived from a woman in her 30s in good health and CMV-seropositive. The rearranged segments are TRBV6-1 and TRBJ2-7; 8 of the junction bases match TRBD1. The DNA reads as follows: TGTGCCAGCAGTGAAGCTGGCGGGACAGGACTCTACGAGCAGTACTTC. It translates to CASSEAGGTGLYEQYF.